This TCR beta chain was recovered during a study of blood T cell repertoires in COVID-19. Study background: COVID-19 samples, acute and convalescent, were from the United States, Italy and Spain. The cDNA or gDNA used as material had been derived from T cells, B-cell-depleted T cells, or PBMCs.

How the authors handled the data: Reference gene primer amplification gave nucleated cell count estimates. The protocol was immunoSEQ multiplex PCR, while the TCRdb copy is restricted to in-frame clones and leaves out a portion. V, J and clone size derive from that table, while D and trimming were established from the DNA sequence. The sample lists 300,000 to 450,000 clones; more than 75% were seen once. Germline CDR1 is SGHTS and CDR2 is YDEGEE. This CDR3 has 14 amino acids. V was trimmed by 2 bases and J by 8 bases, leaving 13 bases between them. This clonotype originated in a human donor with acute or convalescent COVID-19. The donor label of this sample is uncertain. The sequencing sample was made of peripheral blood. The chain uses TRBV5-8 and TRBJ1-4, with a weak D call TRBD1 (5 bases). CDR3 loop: CASSFGQGGEKLFF. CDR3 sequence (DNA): TGTGCCAGCAGCTTCGGGCAGGGTGGCGAAAAACTGTTTTTT. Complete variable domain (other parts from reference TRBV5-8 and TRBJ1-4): EAGVTQSPTHLIKTRGQQATLRCSPISGHTSVYWYQQALGLGLQFLLWYDEGEERNRGNFPPRFSGRQFPNYSSELNVNALELEDSALYLCASSFGQGGEKLFFGSGTQLSVL.